The clone carrying this T cell receptor (beta chain) was counted at least ten times. The data are from a study of early T cells in non-severe SARS-CoV-2 infection. Unique molecular identifiers were attached to individual cDNA molecules. A single record per CDR3 protein comes from TCRdb applying MiXCR to the 5' RACE reads. The sample has nearly 45,000 distinct CDR3 sequences, about a tenth seen once. Trimming removed 1 base at V and 1 base at J, with 8 bases between. The CDR3 spans 14 residues. Germline V gene sequence: CDR1 SGHAT, CDR2 FQNNGV. Sequences were obtained from whole blood. The V and J genes are TRBV11-2 and TRBJ2-7; D is unclear. The sequence came from an adult who was a healthcare worker with PCR-confirmed SARS-CoV-2 infection or an uninfected control (not recorded which). CDR3 nucleotide sequence: TGTGCCAGCAGCTTAGGGGTCAGGTCCTACGAGCAGTACTTC. Amino acids: CASSLGVRSYEQYF.